This T cell receptor beta chain emerged from a study of T-cell reconstitution after alpha-beta-depleted transplantation in children. Germline V gene lookup returns CDR1 SGHTA and CDR2 FQGTGA. The CDR3 sequence is 12 residues long. V shed 5 bases and J shed 7 bases, with 11 bases lying between them. There are many counts of this clonotype. Antigen specificity is unknown. Study conclusions and caveats: Approximately two months post-transplant, alpha-beta T cells reportedly originated from several hundred expanded graft clones. A year post-transplant, T-cell counts and diversity derived mostly from newly produced T cells. Diversity of TCRbeta at day 60 was high in some patients, arising from surviving recipient T cells and thymic progenitors.

Researchers prepared the TCRbeta library using unique molecular identifiers, the study reports. TCRdb re-derived calls from the PCR reads in MiXCR, one entry per CDR3 protein. Altogether 700,000 to 950,000 distinct CDR3 sequences are present, approximately 15% being singletons, with the ten largest covering 5%. The genes are TRBV7-3 and TRBJ1-1, with TRBD1 as a possible D gene (5 bases). This TCR came from a male patient between 10 and 17 years old who had a stem cell transplant for acute lymphoblastic leukemia, so the T cells may come from the graft donor. Sequencing was performed on PBMCs, mostly from graft donor cells, taken 360 days after TCRalphabeta/CD19-depleted stem cell transplant. This CDR3 is CASSTGGDEAFF. The CDR3 bases are TGTGCCAGCAGCACGGGAGGGGATGAAGCTTTCTTT. The whole variable domain, filled in from reference TRBV7-3 and TRBJ1-1, reads GAGVSQTPSNKVTEKGKYVELRCDPISGHTALYWYRQSLGQGPEFLIYFQGTGAADDSGLPNDRFFAVRPEGSVSTLKIQRTERGDSAVYLCASSTGGDEAFFGQGTRLTVV.